The 17 T cell receptor beta chains below all came from one sample that was sequenced in a study of cytomegalovirus exposure and HLA in healthy donors. Use of 60 Vbeta and 13 Jbeta primers characterized the PCR. Method: immunoSEQ multiplex PCR; TCRdb's copy keeps in-frame clones and lacks some. Of some 140,000 clones detected, approximately 79% appear once; the ten largest clones hold about 7%. Sequencing was done on a sample of PBMCs. These receptors originate from a man aged 40-50 years in good health and CMV-seropositive.

The rearrangement uses TRBV7-8 and TRBJ1-2, with 10 bases that match TRBD1. The V and J ends lost 0 bases and 5 bases, in that order; junction bases with no gene match: 3. The CDR3 loop spans 15 amino acids. Per the germline V gene, CDR1 is SGHVS and CDR2 is FQNEAQ. CDR3 protein: CASSLARTGGYGYTF. The DNA of the CDR3 is TGTGCCAGCAGCTTAGCGCGGACAGGGGGGTATGGCTACACCTTC.

This clone was seen a handful of times. The V call is TRBV13, the J call TRBJ2-1, with 7 nucleotides matching TRBD2. This CDR3 is built from 16 residues. Germline assignment: CDR1 PRHDT and CDR2 FYEKMQ (reference sequence). The J segment lost 3 bases and the V segment lost 5 bases, leaving 10 bases of the junction unmatched. In nucleotides, the CDR3 is TGTGCCAGCAGCCGGACCGGGACTACTAACTACAATGAGCAGTTCTTC. It is translated as CASSRTGTTNYNEQFF.

The chain links TRBV7-3 to TRBJ1-1, with 7 positions matching TRBD1. Germline CDR1 SGHTA, CDR2 FQGTGA. The CDR3 runs to 14 residues. Trimming cost V 5 bases and J 0 bases; bases outside gene matches: 3. The CDR3 spells CASSKQGLNTEAFF. DNA of the CDR3: TGTGCCAGCAGCAAACAGGGGCTGAACACTGAAGCTTTCTTT.

The chain is built from TRBV6-1 and TRBJ2-2; 11 positions agree with TRBD1. This CDR3 is built from 16 residues. After removal of 6 bases from V and 6 bases from J, the junction contained 9 bases not matched to a gene. Germline V gene sequence: CDR1 MNHNS, CDR2 SASEGT. Here the CDR3 DNA reads TGTGCCAGCAGGGAAACCGGGACAGGGGGTCCCGGGGAGCTGTTTTTT. Amino acid sequence: CASRETGTGGPGELFF.

This clone has a handful of counts. This chain uses TRBV5-6 with TRBJ1-5; 8 bases are shared with TRBD1. CDR1 and CDR2 from the germline V gene are SGHDT and YYEEEE. The CDR3 is 15 amino acids. J lost 2 bases, V lost 0 bases, and 1 base had no gene match. This chain's CDR3 is CASSLATGGNQPQHF. DNA of the CDR3: TGTGCCAGCAGCTTGGCGACAGGGGGCAATCAGCCCCAGCATTTT.

The chain carries TRBV7-6 and TRBJ1-1; perhaps TRBD1 as D (6 bases). The germline V gene has CDR1 SGHVS and CDR2 FNYEAQ. The CDR3 covers 16 residues. The V end lost 2 bases, the J end lost 1 base, and 14 bases lay between the germline ends. The CDR3 DNA reads as TGTGCCAGCAGCTTACTCAGGGGCAGGGAGAACACTGAAGCTTTCTTT. The encoded protein is CASSLLRGRENTEAFF.

The genes are TRBV7-9 and TRBJ2-7; no reliable D call. The V gene lost 2 bases and the J gene lost 2 bases, with 7 bases spanning the gap. The germline V gene has CDR1 SEHNR and CDR2 FQNEAQ (reference sequence). The CDR3 sequence is 13 residues long. Here the CDR3 reads CASSLSQTYEQYF. In DNA form, the CDR3 reads TGTGCCAGCAGCTTATCACAGACCTACGAGCAGTACTTC.

This clone came up a few times. V and J are TRBV25-1 and TRBJ1-1, with a possible D match to TRBD1 (5 bases). Between the trimmed V and J ends, which lost 1 base and 1 base, there was a span of 13 bases. Per germline, CDR1 MGHDK and CDR2 SYGVNS. The CDR3 length is 16 residues. CDR3 protein: CASSEWGGDTNTEAFF. In DNA, the CDR3 is TGTGCCAGCAGTGAATGGGGGGGTGATACGAACACTGAAGCTTTCTTT.

CDR3 DNA: TGCGCCAGCAGCTTCGACAGCTACGAGCAGTACTTC. Its translation: CASSFDSYEQYF. This chain links TRBV5-1 with TRBJ2-7; D may be TRBD1 (5 bases). Germline CDR1 is SGHRS and CDR2 is YFSETQ. V was shortened by 2 bases and J by 3 bases, with 6 bases between the two germline ends. This CDR3 has 12 residues.

The rearrangement joins TRBV5-4 to TRBJ2-7, with 7 bases matching TRBD2. CDR1 and CDR2 (germline): SGHNT, YYREEE (reference sequence). The CDR3 has 15 amino acids. V dropped 0 bases and J dropped 4; count of bases not matched to a gene: 7. CDR3 in DNA: TGTGCCAGCAGCTTGGGTGGCGGGAGAAGATACGAGCAGTACTTC. Amino acids: CASSLGGGRRYEQYF.

This sequence joins TRBV28 and TRBJ1-2, with a possible D match to TRBD1 (6 bases). The CDR3 totals 15 residues. V lost 4 bases, J lost 3 bases, and 15 bases lay in between. Looked up from germline, CDR1 is MDHEN and CDR2 is SYDVKM. The CDR3 DNA is TGTGCCAGCAGTTGGGGGGGCCAAAGCTACTATGGCTACACCTTC. Translated: CASSWGGQSYYGYTF.

The genes are TRBV29-1 and TRBJ1-1; TRBD1 agrees at 10 bases. V lost 7 bases to trimming and J lost 0 bases; unmatched junction nucleotides: 2. The length of the CDR3 is 13 residues. Per the germline V gene, CDR1 is SQVTM and CDR2 is ANQGSEA. The CDR3 reads CSAGQGVNTEAFF. Here the CDR3 DNA reads TGCAGCGCAGGACAGGGGGTGAACACTGAAGCTTTCTTT.

This clone was recorded a few times. The V call is TRBV2, the J call TRBJ1-2; TRBD1 matches at 7 bases. The CDR3 is 13 residues long. Per germline, CDR1 SNHLY and CDR2 FYNNEI. The junction had 10 bases not matched to a gene; V was cut back by 7 bases and J by 8 bases. CDR3 sequence reads: CASIGGGALGYTF. The DNA for the CDR3 is TGTGCCAGCATCGGAGGGGGCGCCCTGGGCTACACCTTC.

The chain combines TRBV6-1 with TRBJ1-5, with 8 nucleotides matching TRBD1. The CDR3 extends over 15 amino acids. V trimming: 5 bases; J trimming: 2 bases; junction bases outside the gene matches: 5. Germline values: CDR1 MNHNS, CDR2 SASEGT. The CDR3 loop is CASSPQGEGNQPQHF. DNA for the CDR3: TGTGCCAGCAGTCCACAGGGGGAAGGCAATCAGCCCCAGCATTTT.

In this sample, this clone turned up once. This sequence joins TRBV11-3 and TRBJ2-2, with D unclear. In germline, CDR1 is SGHNT, CDR2 YENEEA. V gave up 2 bases and J gave up 7 bases, with 14 bases separating them. The length of the CDR3 is 15 residues. The CDR3 here is CASSLLAERGGELFF. CDR3 sequence (DNA): TGTGCCAGCAGCTTACTGGCGGAGCGTGGCGGGGAGCTGTTTTTT.

This chain joins TRBV6-5 and TRBJ2-3, with 10 bases aligning to TRBD2. The V segment lost 6 bases and the J segment 7 bases; nucleotides outside the gene matches: 4. Germline loops: CDR1 MNHEY, CDR2 SVGAGI. CDR3 length equals 13 residues. CDR3 sequence: CASRNSGRYTQYF. In nucleotides, the CDR3 is TGTGCCAGCAGGAATAGCGGGAGGTATACGCAGTATTTT.

The chain recombines TRBV28 with TRBJ2-6; D uncertain. V was pared by 5 bases and J by 1 base, with 9 bases between. The CDR3 runs to 15 residues. Per the germline V gene, CDR1 is MDHEN and CDR2 is SYDVKM. The CDR3 bases are TGTGCCAGCAGTACGCAGTTATCTGGGGCCAACGTCCTGACTTTC. Translated: CASSTQLSGANVLTF.